The source of this T cell receptor (beta chain) is a study of blood T cell repertoires in COVID-19 (dated by TCRdb to the early 2020s). Regarding the study in general: Collaborator samples came from the United States, Italy and Spain and covered acute and convalescent phases of COVID-19. The prospective study material was composed of cDNA or gDNA derived from T cells, B-cell-depleted T cells, or PBMCs. Nearly every sample came with metadata listing a de-identified subject ID, COVID-19 status, age in years and sex. Where HLA class I and class II types were available, the types were taken from metadata supplied by the sample provider, not from assay-based typing. Samples were obtained from the ongoing ImmuneRACE study (first 160 participants) and from about 1,300 subjects provided by 6 global collaborators. The repertoires were made available in a free public database intended to serve as a resource for research on the immune response to SARS-CoV-2. The dataset comprised deeply sampled blood TCRbeta repertoires from subjects exposed to, actively infected with, or recovered from COVID-19.

Here V drops 7 bases and J drops 2 bases, and the junction holds 7 bases not matched to any gene. Taken from cysteine to phenylalanine, the CDR3 has 15 residues. Only CDR3 DNA remains: 45 bases, in frame from the first base. CDR1 and CDR2 are read off the germline V gene as SGDLS and YYNGEE. This clone has only a few counts. Its antigen is unknown. The input lacks base qualities; no much larger clone sits a single base away. TCRbeta CDR3 regions were amplified from genomic DNA using the immunoSEQ Assay, a bias-controlled multiplex PCR. The authors' analysis ran thus. Within the assay, amplification of reference gene primers was used to estimate how many nucleated cells each sample contained. To quantify the absolute abundance of each unique TCRbeta CDR3 rearrangement, sequence reads were collapsed and filtered. For each sample, productive Simpson clonality was calculated as the square root of Simpson's diversity index across productive rearrangements. The table comes from immuneACCESS by way of TCRdb, which keeps in-frame sequences with V and J called. Part of the clones is missing from these tables; in studies checked, under half for an unresolved V gene and the rest for unknown reasons. Clonal size and the V and J genes are those of that table, whereas D and trimming came from the DNA. This sample lists 200,000 to 300,000 clones; around 84% were detected once. The ten biggest clones cover 3.4% of the sample.

Each collaborating institution followed its own protocols to collect whole blood in K2EDTA tubes. For TCRbeta analysis, collaborators shipped samples as frozen whole blood, isolated PBMCs, or DNA extracted from either of those sample types. Points the paper makes about the study in general: The amount of clinical and demographic metadata varied by source and participant and was provided uncurated.

This clonotype was obtained from a woman younger than 35 with acute or convalescent COVID-19. Recombination connected TRBV9 to TRBJ2-3; a stretch of 10 junction bases matches TRBD1. Sequencing was performed on peripheral blood. This receptor carries the CDR3 CASAAGQGFTDTQYF. The DNA reads TGTGCCAGCGCGGCGGGACAGGGGTTCACAGATACGCAGTATTTT.